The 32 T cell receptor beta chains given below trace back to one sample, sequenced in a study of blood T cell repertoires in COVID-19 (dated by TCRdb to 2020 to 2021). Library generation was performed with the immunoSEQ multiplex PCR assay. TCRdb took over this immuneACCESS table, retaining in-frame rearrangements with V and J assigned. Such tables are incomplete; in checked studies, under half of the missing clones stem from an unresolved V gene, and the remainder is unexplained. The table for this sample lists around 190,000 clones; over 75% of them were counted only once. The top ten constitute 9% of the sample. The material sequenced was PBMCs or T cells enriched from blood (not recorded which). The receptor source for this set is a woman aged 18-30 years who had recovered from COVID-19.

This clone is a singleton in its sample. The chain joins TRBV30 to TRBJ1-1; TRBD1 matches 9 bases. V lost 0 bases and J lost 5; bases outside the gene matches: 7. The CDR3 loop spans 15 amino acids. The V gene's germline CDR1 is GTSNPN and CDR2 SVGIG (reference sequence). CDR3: CAWSVLGQGSTEAFF. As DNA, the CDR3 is TGTGCCTGGAGTGTACTGGGACAGGGAAGTACTGAAGCTTTCTTT.

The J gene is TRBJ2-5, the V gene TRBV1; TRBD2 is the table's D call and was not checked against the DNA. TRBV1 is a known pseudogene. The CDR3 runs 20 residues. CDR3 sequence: CTSSQDHKGAPSGSRETQYF. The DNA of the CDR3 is TGCACCAGCAGCCAAGATCACAAGGGGGCGCCTAGCGGGAGTCGAGAGACCCAGTACTTC.

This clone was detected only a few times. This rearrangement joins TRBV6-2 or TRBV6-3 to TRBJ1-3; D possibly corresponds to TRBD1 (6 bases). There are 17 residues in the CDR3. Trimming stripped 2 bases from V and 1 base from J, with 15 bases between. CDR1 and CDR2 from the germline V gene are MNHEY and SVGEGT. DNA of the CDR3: TGTGCCAGCAGTTACCTTCGTACAGGGTCGTCTGGAAACACCATATATTTT. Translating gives CASSYLRTGSSGNTIYF.

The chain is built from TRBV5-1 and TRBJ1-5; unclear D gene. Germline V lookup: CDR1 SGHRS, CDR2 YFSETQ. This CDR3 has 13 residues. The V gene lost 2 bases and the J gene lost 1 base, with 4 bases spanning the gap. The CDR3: CASSFSSNQPQHF. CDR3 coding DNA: TGCGCCAGCAGCTTTTCAAGCAATCAGCCCCAGCATTTT.

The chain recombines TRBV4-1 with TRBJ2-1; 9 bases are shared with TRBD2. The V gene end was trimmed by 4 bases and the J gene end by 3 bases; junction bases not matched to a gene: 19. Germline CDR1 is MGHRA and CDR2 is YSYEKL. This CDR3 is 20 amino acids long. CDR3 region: CASSPPIRKRGDRNYNEQFF. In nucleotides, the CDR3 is TGCGCCAGCAGCCCGCCTATAAGGAAGCGGGGGGACCGAAACTACAATGAGCAGTTCTTC.

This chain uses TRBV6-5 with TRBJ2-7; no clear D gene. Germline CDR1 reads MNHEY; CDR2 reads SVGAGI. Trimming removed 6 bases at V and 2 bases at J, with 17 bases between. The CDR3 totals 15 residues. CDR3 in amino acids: CASSQHLPRTYEQYF. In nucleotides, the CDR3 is TGTGCCAGCAGCCAACACCTCCCACGAACCTACGAGCAGTACTTC.

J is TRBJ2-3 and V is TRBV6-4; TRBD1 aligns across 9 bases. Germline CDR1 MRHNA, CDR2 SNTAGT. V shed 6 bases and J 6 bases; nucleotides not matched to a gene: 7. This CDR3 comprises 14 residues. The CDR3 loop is CASSRDRAGDTQYF. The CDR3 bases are TGTGCCAGCAGCCGGGACAGGGCTGGGGATACGCAGTATTTT.

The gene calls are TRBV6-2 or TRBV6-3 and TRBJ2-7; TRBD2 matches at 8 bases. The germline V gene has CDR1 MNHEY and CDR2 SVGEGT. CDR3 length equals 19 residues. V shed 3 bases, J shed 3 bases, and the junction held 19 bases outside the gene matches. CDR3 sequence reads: CASSYLSGGPLAQLYEQYF. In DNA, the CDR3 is TGTGCCAGCAGTTATTTATCGGGAGGGCCTCTCGCACAGCTCTACGAGCAGTACTTC.

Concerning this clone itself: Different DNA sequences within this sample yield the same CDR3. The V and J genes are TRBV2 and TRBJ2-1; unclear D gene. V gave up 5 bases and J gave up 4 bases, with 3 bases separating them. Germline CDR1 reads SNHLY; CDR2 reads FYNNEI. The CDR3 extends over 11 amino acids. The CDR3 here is CASSYYNEQFF. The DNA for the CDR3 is TGTGCCAGCAGTTATTACAATGAGCAGTTCTTC. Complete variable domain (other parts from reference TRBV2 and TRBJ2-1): EPEVTQTPSHQVTQMGQEVILRCVPISNHLYFYWYRQILGQKVEFLVSFYNNEISEKSEIFDDQFSVERPDGSNFTLKIRSTKLEDSAMYFCASSYYNEQFFGPGTRLTVL.

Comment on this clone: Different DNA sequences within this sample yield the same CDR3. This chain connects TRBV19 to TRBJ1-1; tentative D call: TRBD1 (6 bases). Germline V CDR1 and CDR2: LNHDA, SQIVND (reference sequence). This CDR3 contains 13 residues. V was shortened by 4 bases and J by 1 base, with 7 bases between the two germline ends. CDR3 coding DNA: TGTGCCAGTAGTAGGACAGCGAACACTGAAGCTTTCTTT. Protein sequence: CASSRTANTEAFF.

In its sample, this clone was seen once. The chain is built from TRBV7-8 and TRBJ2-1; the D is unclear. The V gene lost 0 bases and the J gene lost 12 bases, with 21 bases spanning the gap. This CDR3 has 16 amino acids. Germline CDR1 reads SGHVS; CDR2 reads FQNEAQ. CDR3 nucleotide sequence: TGTGCCAGCAGCTTAGCGGAACAGATGTACAATGATGTGCAGTTCTTC. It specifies CASSLAEQMYNDVQFF.

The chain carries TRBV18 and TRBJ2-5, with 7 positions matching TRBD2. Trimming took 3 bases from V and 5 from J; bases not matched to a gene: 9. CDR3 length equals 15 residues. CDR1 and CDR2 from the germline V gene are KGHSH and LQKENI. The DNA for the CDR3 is TGTGCCAGCTCACCCCGGGGACTATTTAAGGAGACCCAGTACTTC. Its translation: CASSPRGLFKETQYF.

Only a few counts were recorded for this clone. The CDR3 region is CATSRVSLARAGEQFF. CDR3 in DNA: TGTGCCACCAGCAGAGTTTCTTTAGCCCGGGCGGGGGAGCAGTTCTTC. The V gene is TRBV15, the J gene TRBJ2-1, with a weak D call TRBD2 (6 bases). The V end lost 1 base, the J end lost 10 bases, and 20 bases lay between the germline ends. This CDR3 spans 16 amino acids. Germline CDR1 reads LNHNV; CDR2 reads YYDKDF (reference sequence).

The CDR3 nucleotides are TGTGCCAGCAGGCCCTTCGACCCCGACCCGACCGGGACAGAAACCGGGGACTATGGCTACACCTTC. This gives the protein CASRPFDPDPTGTETGDYGYTF. V is TRBV2 and J is TRBJ1-2; 7 bases line up with TRBD1. CDR3 size: 22 residues. Germline lookup yields CDR1 SNHLY and CDR2 FYNNEI. Trimming took 6 bases from V and 3 from J; bases not matched to a gene: 31.

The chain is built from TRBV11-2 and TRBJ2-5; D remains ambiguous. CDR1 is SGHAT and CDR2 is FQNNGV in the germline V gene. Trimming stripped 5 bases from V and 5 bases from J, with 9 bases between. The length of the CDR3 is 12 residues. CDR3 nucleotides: TGTGCCAGCAGCGCCCTTGAGGAGACCCAGTACTTC. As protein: CASSALEETQYF.

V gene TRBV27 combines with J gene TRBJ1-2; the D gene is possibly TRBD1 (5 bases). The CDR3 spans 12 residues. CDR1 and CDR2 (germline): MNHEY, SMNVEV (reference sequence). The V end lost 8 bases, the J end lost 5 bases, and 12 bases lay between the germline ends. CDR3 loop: CASGKGVYGYTF. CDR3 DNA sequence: TGTGCCAGCGGCAAAGGGGTTTATGGCTACACCTTC.

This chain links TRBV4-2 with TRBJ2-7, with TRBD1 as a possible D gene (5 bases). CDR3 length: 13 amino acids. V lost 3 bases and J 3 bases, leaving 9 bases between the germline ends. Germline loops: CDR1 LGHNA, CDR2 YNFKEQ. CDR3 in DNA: TGTGCCAGCAGCCAGGAGACAGACTACGAGCAGTACTTC. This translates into CASSQETDYEQYF.

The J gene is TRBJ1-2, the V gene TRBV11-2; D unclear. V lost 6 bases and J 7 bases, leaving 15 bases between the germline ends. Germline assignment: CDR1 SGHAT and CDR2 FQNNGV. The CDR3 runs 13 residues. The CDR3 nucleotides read TGTGCCAGCAGTCAAGAGGCTGGGTCTGGCTACACCTTC. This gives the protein CASSQEAGSGYTF.

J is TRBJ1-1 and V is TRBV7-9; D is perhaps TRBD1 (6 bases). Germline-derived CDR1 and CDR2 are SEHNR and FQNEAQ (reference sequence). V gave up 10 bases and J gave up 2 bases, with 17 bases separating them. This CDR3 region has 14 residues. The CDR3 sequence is CATAPRTVNTEAFF. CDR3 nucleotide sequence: TGTGCCACCGCACCTCGGACAGTTAACACTGAAGCTTTCTTT.

The CDR3 here is CASSPDRARTDTQYF. The DNA of the CDR3 is TGTGCCAGTAGTCCTGACAGGGCCAGGACAGATACGCAGTATTTT. This chain uses TRBV19 with TRBJ2-3, with TRBD1 matching 7 bases. V was pared by 5 bases and J by 3 bases, with 8 bases of the junction left unmatched. The CDR3 length is 15 residues. The germline CDR1 and CDR2 sequences are LNHDA and SQIVND (reference sequence).

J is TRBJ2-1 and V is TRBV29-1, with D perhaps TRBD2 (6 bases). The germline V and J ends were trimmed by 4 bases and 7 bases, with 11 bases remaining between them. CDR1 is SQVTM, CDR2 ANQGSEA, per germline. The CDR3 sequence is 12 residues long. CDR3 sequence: CSVGRGTNEQFF. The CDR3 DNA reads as TGCAGCGTTGGACGGGGGACGAATGAGCAGTTCTTC.

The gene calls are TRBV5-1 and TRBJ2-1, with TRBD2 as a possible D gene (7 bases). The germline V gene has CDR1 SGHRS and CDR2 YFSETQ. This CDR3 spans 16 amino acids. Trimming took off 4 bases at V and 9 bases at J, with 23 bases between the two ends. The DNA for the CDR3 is TGCGCCAGCAGCCCCAGCGGCGATCAGGGGAGGGGTGAGCAGTTCTTC. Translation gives CASSPSGDQGRGEQFF.

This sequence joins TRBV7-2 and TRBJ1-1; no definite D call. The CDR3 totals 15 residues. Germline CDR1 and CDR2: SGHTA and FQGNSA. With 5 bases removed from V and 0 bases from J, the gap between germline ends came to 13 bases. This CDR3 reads CASSPLVGVNTEAFF. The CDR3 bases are TGTGCCAGCAGCCCCTTAGTGGGAGTGAACACTGAAGCTTTCTTT.

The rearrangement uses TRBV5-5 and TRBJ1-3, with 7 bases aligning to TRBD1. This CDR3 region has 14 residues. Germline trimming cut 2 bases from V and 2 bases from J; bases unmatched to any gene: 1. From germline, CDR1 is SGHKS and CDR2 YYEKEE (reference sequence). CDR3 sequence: CASSLTGAGNTIYF. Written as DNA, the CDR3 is TGTGCCAGCAGCTTAACAGGGGCTGGAAACACCATATATTTT. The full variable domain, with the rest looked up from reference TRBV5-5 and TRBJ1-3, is DAGVTQSPTHLIKTRGQQVTLRCSPISGHKSVSWYQQVLGQGPQFIFQYYEKEERGRGNFPDRFSARQFPNYSSELNVNALLLGDSALYLCASSLTGAGNTIYFGEGSWLTVV.

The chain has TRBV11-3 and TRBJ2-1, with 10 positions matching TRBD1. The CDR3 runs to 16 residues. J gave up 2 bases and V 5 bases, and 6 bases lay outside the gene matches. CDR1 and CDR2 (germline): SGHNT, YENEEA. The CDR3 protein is CASSLEGTGAYNEQFF. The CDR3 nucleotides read TGTGCCAGCAGCCTCGAGGGGACAGGGGCCTACAATGAGCAGTTCTTC.

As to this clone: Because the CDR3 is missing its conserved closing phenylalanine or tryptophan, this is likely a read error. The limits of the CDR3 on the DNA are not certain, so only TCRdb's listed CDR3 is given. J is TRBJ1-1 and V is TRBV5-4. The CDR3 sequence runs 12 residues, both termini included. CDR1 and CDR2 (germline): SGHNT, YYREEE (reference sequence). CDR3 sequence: CASSSNPGGRSL.

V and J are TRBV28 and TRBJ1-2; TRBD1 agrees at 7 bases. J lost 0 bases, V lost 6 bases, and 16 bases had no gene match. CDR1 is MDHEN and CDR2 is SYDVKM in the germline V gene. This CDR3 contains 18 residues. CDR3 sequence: CASSLPATGTDTNYGYTF. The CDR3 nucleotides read TGTGCCAGCAGCTTACCCGCTACCGGGACAGATACTAACTATGGCTACACCTTC.

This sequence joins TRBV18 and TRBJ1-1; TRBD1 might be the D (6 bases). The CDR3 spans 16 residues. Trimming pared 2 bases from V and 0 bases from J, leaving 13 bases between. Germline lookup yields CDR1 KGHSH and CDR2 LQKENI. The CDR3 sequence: CASSPWTVGMNTEAFF. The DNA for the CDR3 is TGTGCCAGCTCACCATGGACAGTTGGAATGAACACTGAAGCTTTCTTT.

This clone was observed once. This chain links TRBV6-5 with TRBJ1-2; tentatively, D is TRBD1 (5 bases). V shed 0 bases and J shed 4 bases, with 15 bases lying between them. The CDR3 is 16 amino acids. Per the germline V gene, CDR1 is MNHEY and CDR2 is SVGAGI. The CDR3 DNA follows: TGTGCCAGCAGTTACTCCTGGTCCCAGGGAACCTATGGCTACACCTTC. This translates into CASSYSWSQGTYGYTF.

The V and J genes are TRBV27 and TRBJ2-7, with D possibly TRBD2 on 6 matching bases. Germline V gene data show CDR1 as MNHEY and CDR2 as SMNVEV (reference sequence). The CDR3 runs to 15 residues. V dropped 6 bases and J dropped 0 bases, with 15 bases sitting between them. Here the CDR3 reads CASRRLAGSSYEQYF. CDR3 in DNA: TGTGCCAGCAGGAGACTCGCGGGGAGCTCCTACGAGCAGTACTTC.

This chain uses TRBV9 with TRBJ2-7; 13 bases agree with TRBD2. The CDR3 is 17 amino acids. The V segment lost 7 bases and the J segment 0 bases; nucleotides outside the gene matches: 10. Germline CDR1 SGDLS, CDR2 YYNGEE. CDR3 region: CASSGLAGAVSSYEQYF. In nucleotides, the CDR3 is TGTGCCAGCTCCGGACTAGCGGGGGCCGTGAGCTCCTACGAGCAGTACTTC.

CDR3 amino acids: CASSYRAGEETQYF. CDR3 sequence (DNA): TGTGCCAGCAGTTATCGTGCAGGGGAAGAGACCCAGTACTTC. This chain joins TRBV28 and TRBJ2-5, with D possibly matching TRBD1 (6 bases). Germline V gives CDR1 MDHEN, CDR2 SYDVKM. Trimming stripped 4 bases from V and 3 bases from J, with 12 bases between. This CDR3 comprises 14 residues.